A selection of T cell receptor beta chains follows, all from one sample in a study of Graves' ophthalmopathy and Graves' hyperthyroidism. MiXCR, applied by TCRdb to the multiplex PCR reads, yields one record per CDR3 protein. The sample includes roughly 500,000 distinct CDR3 sequences, 13% to 15% of them seen just once. Sequencing was done on a sample of blood. These TCRs come from a woman in her twenties or thirties with Graves' ophthalmopathy. Both conserved end residues are trimmed from each CDR3. The D gene is left open where the match is weak.

12,TRBV6-1,TRBJ1-6,NA,ASRKVLGNSPLH
12,TRBV30,TRBJ1-6,NA,AWRTGRLNSPLH
12,TRBV19,TRBJ2-2,NA,ASSIYKNTGELF
13,TRBV6-1,TRBJ2-5,NA,ASTGSQGYQETQY
10,TRBV3-1,TRBJ1-1,NA,ASSQAKGEAF
9,TRBV6-1,TRBJ1-1,NA,ASSEQGKAF
14,TRBV6-1,TRBJ2-2,NA,ASSAYGEMVTGELF
11,TRBV7-9,TRBJ2-7,NA,ASSFMTPGEQY
13,TRBV19,TRBJ2-4,NA,ASTLPGHPKNIQY
13,TRBV6-1,TRBJ1-2,TRBD1,ASSDEGTGKSGYT
11,TRBV6-5,TRBJ1-1,NA,ASSYGVRSEAF
9,TRBV6-1,TRBJ1-2,NA,ASSDPASYT
13,TRBV28,TRBJ2-3,TRBD2,ASSLAGGGTDTQY
12,TRBV2,TRBJ1-2,TRBD1,ASSGQGRGYGYT
11,TRBV12-3/TRBV12-4,TRBJ1-2,NA,ASSLVPTYGYT
13,TRBV7-9,TRBJ2-7,TRBD2,ASSLGASGSHEQY
14,TRBV6-1,TRBJ2-6,NA,ASSGHHSSGANVLT
17,TRBV20-1,TRBJ2-2,NA,SASSPLGVDRPNTGELF
12,TRBV28,TRBJ2-7,TRBD2,ASSYGRDSYEQY
11,TRBV15,TRBJ1-1,NA,ATSRGTSGEAF
14,TRBV6-5,TRBJ2-7,NA,ASSYPISGGSYEQY
11,TRBV6-5,TRBJ1-2,NA,ASSYSASYGYT
14,TRBV12-3/TRBV12-4,TRBJ2-7,TRBD1,ASSSASGTGKSEQY
13,TRBV6-4,TRBJ2-3,TRBD1,ASSQGQGATDTQY
11,TRBV10-1,TRBJ2-7,TRBD2,ASSESIAGEQY
13,TRBV11-2,TRBJ2-5,NA,ASSSDPGHQETQY
13,TRBV7-9,TRBJ1-1,NA,ASSLGFGASTEAF
14,TRBV24-1,TRBJ2-2,TRBD2,ATSDFGTSKVGELF
12,TRBV20-1,TRBJ2-7,TRBD1,SARGQGDSYEQY
13,TRBV7-3,TRBJ1-1,TRBD1,ASSTYRGSDTEAF
16,TRBV27,TRBJ1-5,NA,ASSLTRGVGQVGQPQH
12,TRBV7-9,TRBJ2-5,TRBD2,ASSSGTTQETQY
12,TRBV28,TRBJ1-2,TRBD1,ASNSVQGVEGYT
15,TRBV24-1,TRBJ1-2,TRBD1,ATSDSRQGAYNYGYT
13,TRBV6-1,TRBJ1-1,NA,ASSENPEGHTEAF
11,TRBV6-5,TRBJ1-2,NA,ASRAVATYGYT
15,TRBV11-2,TRBJ1-2,NA,ASSLSPGTAARYGYT
15,TRBV28,TRBJ2-2,TRBD1,ASSLSMGQGLTGELF
14,TRBV5-5,TRBJ1-2,NA,ASSRLTGVIVYGYT
16,TRBV20-1,TRBJ2-4,TRBD2,SAPSRSSGRGSKNIQY
12,TRBV5-6,TRBJ1-1,NA,ASRWGRMNTEAF
12,TRBV7-9,TRBJ1-1,NA,ASSLQAGISEAF
11,TRBV6-1,TRBJ1-1,NA,ASSPRTAQEAF
15,TRBV19,TRBJ1-5,TRBD1,ASSIVRGTAHDQPQH
11,TRBV13,TRBJ2-7,NA,ASSTWRAYEQY
13,TRBV12-3/TRBV12-4,TRBJ1-5,NA,ASKETGGGNQPQH
11,TRBV7-3,TRBJ1-2,TRBD1,ASSYSGQYGYT
13,TRBV19,TRBJ1-1,NA,ASSRSPGMNTEAF
12,TRBV5-1,TRBJ2-7,NA,ASTDPGQLYEQY
10,TRBV6-1,TRBJ1-3,NA,ASSASGNTIY
13,TRBV12-3/TRBV12-4,TRBJ2-2,NA,ASSLFGAVTGELF
15,TRBV5-1,TRBJ1-2,TRBD1,ASSLGYRDSYSMDYT
12,TRBV27,TRBJ2-2,NA,ASNNQGHTGELF